The 5 T cell receptor beta chains in this list originate from one sample, sequenced in a study of neoadjuvant nivolumab and ipilimumab in lung cancer. Produced via immunoSEQ multiplex PCR; TCRdb's table is partial and in-frame only. The top ten hold approximately 15% of the sample, which has 6,000 or so clones, 65% seen once. The sequences come from tumor tissue, collected after neoadjuvant nivolumab, alone or with ipilimumab, at or shortly before surgery. Every receptor here comes from an adult with non-small cell lung cancer.

The chain joins TRBV2 to TRBJ1-2; D possibly corresponds to TRBD1 (5 bases). V was shortened by 8 bases and J by 7 bases, with 14 bases between the two germline ends. The length of the CDR3 is 12 residues. Per the germline V gene, CDR1 is SNHLY and CDR2 is FYNNEI. CDR3 sequence: CASETEAAGYTF. The CDR3 DNA reads as TGTGCCAGCGAGACAGAGGCCGCTGGCTACACCTTC.

This clone was observed a few times. This chain connects TRBV5-1 to TRBJ1-2; tentatively, D is TRBD1 (5 bases). Looked up from germline, CDR1 is SGHRS and CDR2 is YFSETQ. This CDR3 region has 14 residues. Trimming removed 0 bases at V and 5 bases at J, with 11 bases between. CDR3 loop: CASSLAAREYGYTF. DNA of the CDR3: TGCGCCAGCAGCTTGGCCGCCAGGGAGTATGGCTACACCTTC.

The chain couples TRBV11-2 to TRBJ1-1, with D unclear. CDR3 length equals 13 residues. With 2 bases removed from V and 3 bases from J, the gap between germline ends came to 7 bases. The germline V gene has CDR1 SGHAT and CDR2 FQNNGV. CDR3 in DNA: TGTGCCAGCAGCTTACAGCGGGACACTGAAGCTTTCTTT. Translation gives CASSLQRDTEAFF. The full variable domain, its missing parts supplied by reference TRBV11-2 and TRBJ1-1, is EAGVAQSPRYKIIEKRQSVAFWCNPISGHATLYWYQQILGQGPKLLIQFQNNGVVDDSQLPKDRFSAERLKGVDSTLKIQPAKLEDSAVYLCASSLQRDTEAFFGQGTRLTVV.

The DNA of the CDR3 is TGTGCCAGCAGTTTGGGGGAAGGGGGCGGCTCTCTTCAGCCCCAGCATTTT. It encodes CASSLGEGGGSLQPQHF. V gene TRBV28 combines with J gene TRBJ1-5; 7 nucleotides agree with TRBD1. The CDR3 runs to 17 residues. V shed 3 bases, J shed 6 bases, and the junction held 14 bases outside the gene matches. Germline V lookup: CDR1 MDHEN, CDR2 SYDVKM.

This chain links TRBV7-9 with TRBJ1-6; tentatively, D is TRBD1 (6 bases). Germline assignment: CDR1 SEHNR and CDR2 FQNEAQ (reference sequence). The CDR3 covers 17 residues. V lost 2 bases and J 10 bases, leaving 21 bases between the germline ends. CDR3 in amino acids: CASSLHDFGGPRSPLHF. The CDR3, as DNA: TGTGCCAGCAGCTTACACGATTTTGGGGGGCCACGGTCACCCCTCCACTTT.